This T cell receptor beta chain was sequenced in a study of neoadjuvant nivolumab and ipilimumab in lung cancer. Turning to the study itself: Patients got nivolumab 3 mg/kg on days 1, 15 and 29; combination added ipilimumab 1 mg/kg day 1.

Findings and limits, study-wide: TCR receptors were sequenced in few samples. Compared with tumor-adjacent uninvolved lung, resected tumors showed greater richness and clonality. From pretherapy to surgery, tumor richness and clonality rose with dual therapy.

This clone was counted a single time. The antigen is not known. The CDR3 spans 16 residues. V was trimmed by 0 bases and J by 2 bases, leaving 13 bases between them. Germline V gene lookup returns CDR1 LGHNA and CDR2 YNFKEQ. Profiled with immunoSEQ multiplex PCR; TCRdb holds only in-frame clones, not every one. This table holds 39,000 or so clones, 89% found once. The sequencing used peripheral blood, collected before neoadjuvant nivolumab, alone or with ipilimumab. The receptor was derived from an adult with non-small cell lung cancer. This chain links TRBV4-2 with TRBJ1-2; tentative D call: TRBD1 (6 bases). CDR3 in DNA: TGTGCCAGCAGCCAAGATGCCGCAGGGGCGAACTATGGCTACACCTTC. Protein sequence: CASSQDAAGANYGYTF.